Below are 10 T cell receptor beta chains sequenced from a single sample in a study of blood T cell repertoires in COVID-19. The protocol was immunoSEQ multiplex PCR, while the TCRdb copy is restricted to in-frame clones and leaves out a portion. The data show 310,000 or so clones, with roughly 87% seen just once and 2% to 2.5% held by the top ten. Sequencing was performed on peripheral blood. These receptors all come from a woman in her forties or fifties who had recovered from COVID-19.

This chain joins TRBV19 and TRBJ1-2, with 7 bases matching TRBD1. The CDR3 contains 15 residues. Germline V gives CDR1 LNHDA, CDR2 SQIVND (reference sequence). V lost 4 bases to trimming and J lost 7 bases; unmatched junction nucleotides: 12. CDR3: CASSTPRTGGGGYTF. As DNA, the CDR3 is TGTGCCAGTAGTACCCCCCGGACAGGTGGTGGTGGCTACACCTTC.

This chain connects TRBV12-3 or TRBV12-4 to TRBJ1-3; perhaps TRBD1 as D (6 bases). Trimming shortened V by 1 base and J by 10 bases, and 11 bases separated the two germline ends. CDR3 length equals 13 residues. CDR3 sequence (DNA): TGTGCCAGCAGTTTAGGCCCAGGGGTAACCATATATTTT. Translation: CASSLGPGVTIYF.

This chain connects TRBV6-2 or TRBV6-3 to TRBJ2-5; a weak D match, TRBD1 (7 bases). Per the germline V gene, CDR1 is MNHEY and CDR2 is SVGEGT. The CDR3 extends over 15 amino acids. Trimming took 0 bases from V and 4 from J, leaving 12 bases between them. The CDR3 here is CASSYSRGAGETQYF. As DNA, the CDR3 is TGTGCCAGCAGTTACTCCAGGGGGGCAGGAGAGACCCAGTACTTC.

This clone was seen only once. The genes are TRBV18 and TRBJ2-7; TRBD2 agrees at 9 bases. The junction had 6 bases not matched to a gene; V was cut back by 6 bases and J by 0 bases. The CDR3 covers 15 residues. Germline V gene lookup returns CDR1 KGHSH and CDR2 LQKENI. Here the CDR3 DNA reads TGTGCCAGCTCGCAAGCGGGAGGCTCCTCCTACGAGCAGTACTTC. Translating it yields CASSQAGGSSYEQYF.

This chain uses TRBV3-1 (or the pseudogene TRBV3-2) with TRBJ2-1; 12 bases agree with TRBD2. CDR3 length: 14 amino acids. Trimming cost V 5 bases and J 9 bases; bases outside gene matches: 5. Germline values: CDR1 LGHDT, CDR2 YNNKEL (reference sequence). CDR3 in amino acids: CASSWTSGTVEQFF. The CDR3 nucleotides are TGTGCCAGCAGCTGGACTAGCGGGACGGTTGAGCAGTTCTTC.

The chain links TRBV6-5 to TRBJ1-5; D is perhaps TRBD1 (5 bases). Germline V gene sequence: CDR1 MNHEY, CDR2 SVGAGI. V lost 4 bases, J lost 5 bases, and 9 bases lay in between. The CDR3 has 13 amino acids. CDR3 region: CASSSDSHQPQHF. DNA of the CDR3: TGTGCCAGCAGTTCTGACAGCCATCAGCCCCAGCATTTT.

This chain links TRBV4-3 with TRBJ1-2; TRBD1 matches at 9 bases. This CDR3 has 13 residues. The germline gives CDR1 LGHNA, CDR2 YSLEER. J was trimmed by 4 bases and V by 4 bases; bases with no gene match: 1. Here the CDR3 reads CASSPGQGYGYTF. CDR3 in DNA: TGCGCCAGCAGCCCGGGACAGGGCTATGGCTACACCTTC.

The CDR3 nucleotides read TGTGCCTGGGGCCGAGAAACGCAGTATTTT. It is translated as CAWGRETQYF. The V and J genes are TRBV30 and TRBJ2-3; no clear D. The germline V gene encodes CDR1 GTSNPN and CDR2 SVGIG (reference sequence). Trimming left V 5 bases short and J 9 bases short, with 9 bases between. This CDR3 contains 10 residues.

This rearrangement joins TRBV7-3 to TRBJ2-1, with D possibly TRBD1 on 5 matching bases. The V and J ends lost 2 bases and 13 bases respectively, with 9 bases between them. This CDR3 is built from 11 residues. The germline V gene has CDR1 SGHTA and CDR2 FQGTGA. The CDR3 loop is CASSLGADQFF. CDR3 in DNA: TGTGCCAGCAGCTTAGGGGCAGATCAGTTCTTC.

The chain uses TRBV2 and TRBJ2-1; 16 bases agree with TRBD2. CDR1 SNHLY and CDR2 FYNNEI come from the germline V gene. There are 18 residues in the CDR3. The V segment lost 9 bases and the J segment 7 bases; nucleotides outside the gene matches: 15. CDR3 protein: CASTLGTSGRARGNEQFF. CDR3 coding DNA: TGTGCCAGTACGTTAGGGACTAGCGGGAGGGCCCGGGGGAATGAGCAGTTCTTC.